This T cell receptor beta chain was sequenced in a study of spatial heterogeneity in lung cancer. About the research overall: Detected sequences consistently included more beta-chain ones than alpha-chain ones.

This clonotype was seen more than once but under ten times. Its antigen is unidentified. Time point described: sample taken at primary tumor resection. Sequencing was performed on whole RNA extracted from tumor and nontumor lung tissue, or from frozen PBMC, and the material was left unsorted. Each TCR cDNA molecule bore a unique molecular identifier. One entry per CDR3 protein results from TCRdb running MiXCR on the 5' RACE reads. This sample has fewer than 65,000 distinct CDR3 sequences, with about 6.6% found just once. The CDR3 is 14 amino acids. The V and J ends lost 6 bases and 2 bases respectively, with 14 bases between them. Germline V gene lookup returns CDR1 MDHEN and CDR2 SYDVKM. Study-wide results and limits: The appearance of ubiquitous expanded tumor TCRs in blood was greater at resection than follow-up.

The chain joins TRBV28 to TRBJ2-7; D uncertain. This material consisted of PBMCs, taken at surgery. The TCR sequence derives from a female donor with early-stage non-small cell lung cancer. This chain's CDR3 is CASSLTPGPYEQYF. In DNA, the CDR3 is TGTGCCAGCAGCCTTACTCCGGGTCCCTACGAGCAGTACTTC.